The clone carrying this T cell receptor (beta chain) was seen only a few times. Its antigen is unknown. A single record per CDR3 protein comes from TCRdb applying MiXCR to the 5' RACE reads. This table has around 300,000 distinct CDR3 sequences, 19% appearing once. This record belongs to a study of T-cell memory formation after mild COVID-19. Study-wide context: Clustering of TCRs was largely donor specific.

The study's findings and limits: Among clones contracting day 15 to 85, CD4/CD8 was balanced, whereas later expanders leaned CD4+. CD4+ contracting clones lay mainly in CM and EM, CD8+ ones in EMRA.

V was pared by 4 bases and J by 5 bases, with 8 bases of the junction left unmatched. The CDR3 has 16 amino acids. Germline CDR1 is SGHAT and CDR2 is FQNNGV. The TCR comes from a man between 18 and 35 years old who had mild COVID-19 (a few samples of this study predate the infection). Cell type and time point are not known. The sequenced material came from PBMCs or a T cell subset sorted from them (not recorded which). The chain carries TRBV11-2 and TRBJ1-2; 12 nucleotides align to TRBD1. CDR3 DNA sequence: TGTGCCAGCAGCTCTCAACTGGGACAGGGGGCTTATGGCTACACCTTC. Translation gives CASSSQLGQGAYGYTF.